Following are 30 T cell receptor beta chains from one sample sequenced in a study of shared clonotypes between healthy human individuals (dated by TCRdb to about 2020). The library came from the immunoSEQ multiplex PCR assay. Held by TCRdb, this immuneACCESS table contains in-frame sequences only and omits some clones. Under half of the omission traces to an unresolved V gene where checked; the cause of the rest is unknown. Within this sample are about 520,000 clones, with approximately 94% of them counted one time only. In total, the top ten clones hold approximately 0.06% of the sample. Sequenced material: naive CD4+ T cells sorted from blood. The cell subset or site label here, explained by the study, means: CD45RA+ positively selected. The origin of the receptors is a woman aged 25 to 39 in good health.

This clone occurred once. The chain combines TRBV7-7 with TRBJ2-3, with D possibly being TRBD2 (6 bases). The CDR3 loop spans 15 amino acids. CDR1 and CDR2 from the germline V gene are SSHAT and FNYEAQ (reference sequence). V dropped 2 bases and J dropped 9 bases, with 18 bases sitting between them. The CDR3 loop is CASSLTTGALDTQYF. The DNA of the CDR3 is TGTGCCAGCAGCTTAACAACGGGAGCCCTGGACACGCAGTATTTT.

This clone has more than one count but fewer than ten. The chain links TRBV7-3 to TRBJ1-1; D remains unclear. Trimming cost V 2 bases and J 0 bases, with 7 bases left between them. Germline V gene lookup returns CDR1 SGHTA and CDR2 FQGTGA. There are 14 residues in the CDR3. The CDR3 sequence: CASSLDGLNTEAFF. CDR3 sequence (DNA): TGTGCCAGCAGCTTAGACGGCTTGAACACTGAAGCTTTCTTT.

This sequence joins TRBV5-4 and TRBJ1-2; D gene uncertain. Trimming stripped 0 bases from V and 2 bases from J, with 14 bases between. Per germline, CDR1 SGHNT and CDR2 YYREEE (reference sequence). The CDR3 covers 16 residues. The CDR3 DNA follows: TGTGCCAGCAGCTTGGCCTATGGCAGCAGAAACTATGGCTACACCTTC. Protein: CASSLAYGSRNYGYTF.

As concerns this clone: This same CDR3 is encoded by further DNA sequences in the sample. This chain connects TRBV5-1 to TRBJ1-1; perhaps TRBD1 as D (6 bases). Trimming stripped 4 bases from V and 1 base from J, with 11 bases between. The CDR3 runs to 14 residues. In germline, CDR1 is SGHRS, CDR2 YFSETQ. CDR3 sequence reads: CASSGGQPNTEAFF. The CDR3 DNA sequence: TGCGCCAGCAGCGGGGGACAACCGAACACTGAAGCTTTCTTT.

On this clone: The sample carries other DNA sequences with the same CDR3. This rearrangement joins TRBV29-1 to TRBJ1-1; maybe TRBD1 (6 bases). Germline V gene lookup returns CDR1 SQVTM and CDR2 ANQGSEA. CDR3 size: 13 residues. Between the trimmed V and J ends, which lost 5 bases and 0 bases, there was a span of 10 bases. CDR3 region: CSVRQDMNTEAFF. CDR3 nucleotides: TGCAGCGTTCGACAGGACATGAACACTGAAGCTTTCTTT.

V and J are TRBV18 and TRBJ2-1, with D possibly matching TRBD2 (5 bases). There are 14 residues in the CDR3. Trimming cost V 2 bases and J 7 bases, with 12 bases left between them. CDR1 is KGHSH, CDR2 LQKENI, per germline. This CDR3 is CASSPYKRNNEQFF. CDR3 DNA sequence: TGTGCCAGCTCACCATATAAGCGGAATAATGAGCAGTTCTTC.

This clone appeared a single time. The chain couples TRBV5-4 to TRBJ1-1, with 11 bases identical to TRBD1. The V and J ends lost 1 base and 6 bases, in that order; junction bases with no gene match: 2. The CDR3 is 14 residues long. CDR1 is SGHNT, CDR2 YYREEE, per germline (reference sequence). Here the CDR3 reads CASSLRTGGPEAFF. The CDR3 DNA sequence: TGTGCCAGCAGCTTGAGGACAGGGGGCCCTGAAGCTTTCTTT. The variable domain in full, completed from reference TRBV5-4 and TRBJ1-1, reads ETGVTQSPTHLIKTRGQQVTLRCSSQSGHNTVSWYQQALGQGPQFIFQYYREEENGRGNFPPRFSGLQFPNYSSELNVNALELDDSALYLCASSLRTGGPEAFFGQGTRLTVV.

This chain connects TRBV5-3 to TRBJ1-2; tentatively, D is TRBD1 (6 bases). TRBV5-3 is annotated as an ORF whose role is uncertain. Deletions cut 8 bases from V and 8 bases from J, with 16 bases between. The length of the CDR3 is 12 residues. The CDR3 nucleotides read TGTGCCAGCAGGGCAGACAGGTCGGGCTACACCTTC. As protein: CASRADRSGYTF.

The chain combines TRBV6-6 with TRBJ2-1; D unclear. There are 15 residues in the CDR3. Trimming pared 2 bases from V and 5 bases from J, leaving 13 bases between. Germline V CDR1 and CDR2: MNHNY, SVGAGI (reference sequence). The CDR3 DNA is TGTGCCAGCAGTTACCGATCTTTAACCGACAATGAGCAGTTCTTC. Its translation is CASSYRSLTDNEQFF.

The chain's CDR3 is CASSPVWRTDTQYF. CDR3 in DNA: TGTGCCAGCAGCCCGGTCTGGAGAACAGATACGCAGTATTTT. The chain has TRBV28 and TRBJ2-3; no clear D gene. V lost 6 bases, J lost 3 bases, and 13 bases lay in between. The CDR3 is 14 residues long. In germline, CDR1 is MDHEN, CDR2 SYDVKM.

The rearrangement links TRBV10-3 to TRBJ1-1, with 8 nucleotides matching TRBD1. CDR1 and CDR2 (germline): ENHRY, SYGVKD. V was pared by 3 bases and J by 4 bases, with 1 base of the junction left unmatched. The CDR3 loop spans 13 amino acids. This CDR3 is CAISDRGPTEAFF. In nucleotides, the CDR3 is TGTGCCATCAGTGACAGGGGGCCCACTGAAGCTTTCTTT.

In DNA, the CDR3 is TGTGCCAGTACCACCTCAGGGGGCGCCCCGGGGGGCTACACCTTC. Its protein is CASTTSGGAPGGYTF. The chain carries TRBV19 and TRBJ1-2, with 8 bases that match TRBD1. CDR3 length: 15 residues. Germline CDR1 LNHDA, CDR2 SQIVND (reference sequence). V was pared by 7 bases and J by 8 bases, with 15 bases of the junction left unmatched.

V usage is TRBV7-2 and J usage is TRBJ2-7, with TRBD1 identical over 8 bases. Unmatched junction bases numbered 8, after V lost 5 bases and J lost 5 bases. Germline assignment: CDR1 SGHTA and CDR2 FQGNSA. The length of the CDR3 is 14 residues. As DNA, the CDR3 is TGTGCCAGCAGCGCCCGGACAGGGTGGAACGAGCAGTACTTC. Protein product: CASSARTGWNEQYF.

In this sample, this clone turned up once. V usage is TRBV4-2 and J usage is TRBJ1-4, with a weak D call TRBD1 (5 bases). CDR1 is LGHNA and CDR2 is YNFKEQ in the germline V gene. The CDR3 length is 16 residues. Trimming removed 0 bases from V and 8 bases from J, with 16 bases in between. This chain's CDR3 is CASSQDTAGLREKLFF. CDR3 DNA sequence: TGTGCCAGCAGCCAAGATACGGCAGGGCTTAGGGAAAAACTGTTTTTT.

The chain joins TRBV19 to TRBJ1-5; 7 bases fit TRBD1. Germline values: CDR1 LNHDA, CDR2 SQIVND (reference sequence). Unmatched junction bases numbered 8, after V lost 6 bases and J lost 0 bases. CDR3 length: 16 amino acids. For the CDR3, the DNA is TGTGCCAGTAGCCCACACGGACAGGTTAGCAATCAGCCCCAGCATTTT. Translation: CASSPHGQVSNQPQHF.

The chain combines TRBV5-1 with TRBJ2-1; D perhaps matches TRBD2 (6 bases). Germline CDR1 reads SGHRS; CDR2 reads YFSETQ. V was clipped by 0 bases and J by 12 bases, with 22 bases between them. The CDR3 is made up of 16 amino acids. The CDR3 DNA reads TGCGCCAGCAGCTTGGTCGTAGGGCTTACCGAAGCGGGGCAGTTCTTC. Translated, it gives CASSLVVGLTEAGQFF.

The count of this clone is one. V usage is TRBV5-1 and J usage is TRBJ2-1, with TRBD2 matching 7 bases. Trimming cost V 0 bases and J 7 bases; bases outside gene matches: 16. Per germline, CDR1 SGHRS and CDR2 YFSETQ. The CDR3 is made up of 18 amino acids. The DNA for the CDR3 is TGCGCCAGCAGCTTGGCAGGGAGCCGGCGGGAGCCCACGAATGAGCAGTTCTTC. Translating it yields CASSLAGSRREPTNEQFF. Together with reference TRBV5-1 and TRBJ2-1, the CDR3 gives the full variable domain: KAGVTQTPRYLIKTRGQQVTLSCSPISGHRSVSWYQQTPGQGLQFLFEYFSETQRNKGNFPGRFSGRQFSNSRSEMNVSTLELGDSALYLCASSLAGSRREPTNEQFFGPGTRLTVL.

The table lists this clone with a count of one. The V call is TRBV5-1, the J call TRBJ1-5; 9 bases line up with TRBD1. Trimming removed 0 bases from V and 5 bases from J; junction bases left unmatched: 6. Germline assignment: CDR1 SGHRS and CDR2 YFSETQ. This CDR3 spans 16 amino acids. The CDR3, as DNA: TGCGCCAGCAGCTTGGGGGGGACAGGGACCCATCAGCCCCAGCATTTT. It codes for CASSLGGTGTHQPQHF.

On this clone itself: The sample holds other DNA sequences that translate to the same CDR3. The genes are TRBV15 and TRBJ2-7; TRBD2 matches at 11 bases. V was pared by 0 bases and J by 4 bases, with 2 bases of the junction left unmatched. This CDR3 has 15 residues. Germline V CDR1 and CDR2: LNHNV, YYDKDF (reference sequence). The CDR3 coding sequence is TGTGCCACCAGCAGAGATTTAGCGGGAGGGTACGAGCAGTACTTC. Amino acids: CATSRDLAGGYEQYF. The variable domain in full, completed from reference TRBV15 and TRBJ2-7, reads DAMVIQNPRYQVTQFGKPVTLSCSQTLNHNVMYWYQQKSSQAPKLLFHYYDKDFNNEADTPDNFQSRRPNTSFCFLDIRSPGLGDTAMYLCATSRDLAGGYEQYFGPGTRLTVT.

V is TRBV18 and J is TRBJ2-3; 12 bases agree with TRBD2. This CDR3 spans 18 amino acids. The germline V gene has CDR1 KGHSH and CDR2 LQKENI. The V gene end was trimmed by 3 bases and the J gene end by 0 bases; junction bases not matched to a gene: 7. The DNA of the CDR3 is TGTGCCAGCTCACCCCTCCCGACTAGCGGGGGAAGCACAGATACGCAGTATTTT. It encodes CASSPLPTSGGSTDTQYF.

This clone appeared once. The J gene is TRBJ2-7, the V gene TRBV9; 7 bases align to TRBD2. The CDR3 totals 15 residues. Germline assignment: CDR1 SGDLS and CDR2 YYNGEE. V lost 0 bases, J lost 0 bases, and 3 bases stayed unmatched. The CDR3 loop is CASSVGLADSYEQYF. CDR3 DNA sequence: TGTGCCAGCAGCGTAGGGCTAGCGGACTCCTACGAGCAGTACTTC.

The J gene is TRBJ2-1, the V gene TRBV19; possibly TRBD2 for D (5 bases). The V and J ends lost 6 bases and 9 bases respectively, with 18 bases between them. Germline V gene data show CDR1 as LNHDA and CDR2 as SQIVND (reference sequence). The length of the CDR3 is 14 residues. The CDR3 sequence: CASSPPGGRFEQFF. The CDR3, as DNA: TGTGCCAGTAGCCCCCCCGGAGGTCGGTTTGAGCAGTTCTTC.

The rearrangement joins TRBV5-1 to TRBJ2-3; 7 bases align to TRBD1. The CDR3 contains 15 residues. Trimming at V came to 3 bases and at J to 2 bases, leaving 6 bases not matched to a gene. Germline loops: CDR1 SGHRS, CDR2 YFSETQ. The CDR3 DNA follows: TGCGCCAGCAGCTCCGGGACAGTGATCACAGATACGCAGTATTTT. Protein sequence: CASSSGTVITDTQYF.

The chain is built from TRBV4-1 and TRBJ1-1, with a weak D call TRBD1 (5 bases). CDR3 length: 11 amino acids. Germline assignment: CDR1 MGHRA and CDR2 YSYEKL. V lost 4 bases and J lost 8, with 8 bases in between. This chain's CDR3 is CASSRGGEAFF. The CDR3 DNA follows: TGCGCCAGCAGCCGTGGGGGGGAAGCTTTCTTT.

This clone was picked up a small number of times. V is TRBV6-5 and J is TRBJ1-5; maybe TRBD1 (6 bases). The germline V and J ends were trimmed by 2 bases and 4 bases, with 6 bases remaining between them. CDR3 length: 13 amino acids. Germline loops: CDR1 MNHEY, CDR2 SVGAGI. The chain's CDR3 is CASSYRGNQPQHF. CDR3 nucleotide sequence: TGTGCCAGCAGTTACAGGGGGAATCAGCCCCAGCATTTT.

The CDR3 region is CASSYWGPGANVLTF. CDR3 nucleotide sequence: TGTGCCAGCAGTTACTGGGGGCCCGGGGCCAACGTCCTGACTTTC. The gene calls are TRBV6-5 and TRBJ2-6; D perhaps matches TRBD1 (6 bases). V was cut by 1 base and J by 4 bases, with 8 bases left in between. The CDR3 runs to 15 residues. CDR1 is MNHEY and CDR2 is SVGAGI in the germline V gene.

The chain uses TRBV7-8 and TRBJ1-1; D is perhaps TRBD1 (6 bases). Germline CDR1 SGHVS, CDR2 FQNEAQ. The ends were cut back, 5 bases at V and 5 bases at J, with 18 bases in the middle. CDR3 length: 15 residues. The CDR3 sequence is CASSGRTGRGTEAFF. The CDR3 nucleotides read TGTGCCAGCAGCGGGAGAACAGGGAGGGGGACTGAAGCTTTCTTT.

This chain links TRBV7-2 with TRBJ2-1, with TRBD2 identical over 12 bases. Germline assignment: CDR1 SGHTA and CDR2 FQGNSA. CDR3 length equals 19 residues. V was clipped by 7 bases and J by 0 bases; unmatched bases: 13. The CDR3 protein is CASNPGLAGPLSSYNEQFF. The DNA of the CDR3 is TGTGCCAGCAACCCGGGACTAGCGGGCCCACTTAGCTCCTACAATGAGCAGTTCTTC.

The chain is built from TRBV4-1 and TRBJ1-5; 7 nucleotides match TRBD1. V dropped 4 bases and J dropped 0; count of bases not matched to a gene: 15. Germline CDR1 is MGHRA and CDR2 is YSYEKL. The CDR3 consists of 19 residues. Here the CDR3 reads CASSRDGVRDSSSNQPQHF. For the CDR3, the DNA is TGCGCCAGCAGCCGCGATGGAGTGCGGGACAGCAGTAGCAATCAGCCCCAGCATTTT.

V gene TRBV4-1 combines with J gene TRBJ2-7; the D gene is possibly TRBD2 (6 bases). The CDR3 runs to 16 residues. Per the germline V gene, CDR1 is MGHRA and CDR2 is YSYEKL. V was cut by 2 bases and J by 2 bases, with 16 bases left in between. Here the CDR3 reads CASSQYLSSVAYEQYF. Written as DNA, the CDR3 is TGCGCCAGCAGCCAATATCTTTCTAGCGTCGCCTACGAGCAGTACTTC.